This T cell receptor beta chain was identified in a study of T cell responses to AZD1222 COVID-19 vaccine. The study's findings and limits: Epitopes outside B.1.351 and B.1.1.7 mutated regions reportedly drew nearly half of spike TCRs.

The germline V gene encodes CDR1 SGHRS and CDR2 YFSETQ. V was shortened by 3 bases and J by 6 bases, with 13 bases between the two germline ends. The CDR3 is 15 amino acids. In the case of this clone: The antigen is not known.

Here immunoSEQ multiplex PCR was the method, and the copy in TCRdb shows in-frame clones only, minus some. This table holds around 180,000 clones, about 91% found once. The sequence was obtained from an adult in good health. The V and J genes are TRBV5-1 and TRBJ1-6; D is ambiguous. The source was peripheral blood, collected on day 0 of AZD1222 vaccination. CDR3 nucleotides: TGCGCCAGCAGCTCCACCCGGACTGGTAATTCACCCCTCCACTTT. Translated: CASSSTRTGNSPLHF.